One TCR beta chain is described in this entry. Investigators isolated RNA and reverse transcribed it into cDNA to act as the sequencing template. Profiled with immunoSEQ multiplex PCR; TCRdb holds only in-frame clones, not every one. The data hold roughly 130,000 clones, with approximately 58% observed a single time. These data originate in a study of CD8+ T cells in alopecia areata. Background on the study: Treated individuals took tofacitinib by mouth, 5 to 10 mg twice daily.

The sample here was CD4+ T cells sorted from blood, taken at week 0. This receptor was taken from a human donor with alopecia areata.

The CDR3 DNA reads as TGTGCCAGCAGCGTAGACTATACGGGACCTGAGACCCAGTACTTC. Translating it yields CASSVDYTGPETQYF. This rearrangement joins TRBV9 to TRBJ2-5; D may match TRBD1 or TRBD2 (5 bases each). Germline V gene data show CDR1 as SGDLS and CDR2 as YYNGEE. This CDR3 contains 15 residues. The ends were cut back, 0 bases at V and 5 bases at J, with 14 bases in the middle.